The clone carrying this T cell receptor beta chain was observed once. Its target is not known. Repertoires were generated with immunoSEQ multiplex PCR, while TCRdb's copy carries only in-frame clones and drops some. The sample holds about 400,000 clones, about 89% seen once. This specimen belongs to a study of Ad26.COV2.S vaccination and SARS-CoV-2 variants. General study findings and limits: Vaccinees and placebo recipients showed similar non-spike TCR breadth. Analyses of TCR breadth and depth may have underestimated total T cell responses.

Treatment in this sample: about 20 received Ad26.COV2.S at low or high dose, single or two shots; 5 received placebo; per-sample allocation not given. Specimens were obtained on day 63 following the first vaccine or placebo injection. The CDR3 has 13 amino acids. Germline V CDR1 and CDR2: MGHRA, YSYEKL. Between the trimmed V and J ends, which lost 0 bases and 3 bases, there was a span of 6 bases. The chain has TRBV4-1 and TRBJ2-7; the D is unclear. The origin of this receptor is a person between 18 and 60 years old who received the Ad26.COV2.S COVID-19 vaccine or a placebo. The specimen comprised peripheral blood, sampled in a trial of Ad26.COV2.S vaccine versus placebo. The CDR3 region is CASSQDADYEQYF. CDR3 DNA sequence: TGCGCCAGCAGCCAAGACGCGGACTACGAGCAGTACTTC.